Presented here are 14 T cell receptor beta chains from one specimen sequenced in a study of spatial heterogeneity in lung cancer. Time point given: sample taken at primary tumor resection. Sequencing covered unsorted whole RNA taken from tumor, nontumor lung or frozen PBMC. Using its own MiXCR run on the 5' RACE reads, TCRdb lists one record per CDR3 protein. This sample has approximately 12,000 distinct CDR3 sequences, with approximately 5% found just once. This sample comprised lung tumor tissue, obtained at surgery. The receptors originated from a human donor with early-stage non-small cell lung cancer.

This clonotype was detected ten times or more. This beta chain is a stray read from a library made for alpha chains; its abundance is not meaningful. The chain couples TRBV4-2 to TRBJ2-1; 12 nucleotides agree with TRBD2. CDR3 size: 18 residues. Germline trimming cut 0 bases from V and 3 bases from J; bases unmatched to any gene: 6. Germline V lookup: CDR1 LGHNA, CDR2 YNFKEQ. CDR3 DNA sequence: TGTGCCAGCAGCCAAGATTTTCCGACTAGCGGGGGCTACAATGAGCAGTTCTTC. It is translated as CASSQDFPTSGGYNEQFF.

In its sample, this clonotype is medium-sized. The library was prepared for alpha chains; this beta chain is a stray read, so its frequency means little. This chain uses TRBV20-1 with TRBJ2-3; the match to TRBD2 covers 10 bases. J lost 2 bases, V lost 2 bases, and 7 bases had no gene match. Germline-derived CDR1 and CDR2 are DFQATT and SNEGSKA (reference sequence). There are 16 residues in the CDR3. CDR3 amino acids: CSARQPGLAATDTQYF. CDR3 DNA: TGCAGTGCTAGACAACCTGGACTAGCGGCCACAGATACGCAGTATTTT.

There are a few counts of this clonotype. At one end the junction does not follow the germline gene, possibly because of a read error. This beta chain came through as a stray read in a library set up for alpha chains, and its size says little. The CDR3 DNA is TGTGTCAGCAATACCAACCCTGGGGGCCAGCCCCAGCATTTT. Translation gives CVSNTNPGGQPQHF. The chain joins TRBV7-2 to TRBJ1-5, with a weak D call TRBD1 (6 bases). Germline CDR1 is SGHTA and CDR2 is FQGNSA. The CDR3 runs 14 residues.

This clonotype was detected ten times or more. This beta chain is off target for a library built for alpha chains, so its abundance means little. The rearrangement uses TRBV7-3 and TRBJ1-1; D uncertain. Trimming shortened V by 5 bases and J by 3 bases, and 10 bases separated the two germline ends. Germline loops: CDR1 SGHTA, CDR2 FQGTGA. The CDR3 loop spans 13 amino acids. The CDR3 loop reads CASSAQMDTEAFF. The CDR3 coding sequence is TGTGCCAGCAGCGCCCAAATGGACACTGAAGCTTTCTTT.

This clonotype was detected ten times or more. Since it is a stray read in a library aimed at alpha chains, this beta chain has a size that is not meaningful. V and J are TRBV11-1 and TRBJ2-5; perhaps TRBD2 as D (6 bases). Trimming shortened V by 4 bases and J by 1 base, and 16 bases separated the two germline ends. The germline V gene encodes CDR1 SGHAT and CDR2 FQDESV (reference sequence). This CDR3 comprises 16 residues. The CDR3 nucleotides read TGTGCCAGCAGCTCTCGTCCAGCGGGCGCCCAAGAGACCCAGTACTTC. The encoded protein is CASSSRPAGAQETQYF.

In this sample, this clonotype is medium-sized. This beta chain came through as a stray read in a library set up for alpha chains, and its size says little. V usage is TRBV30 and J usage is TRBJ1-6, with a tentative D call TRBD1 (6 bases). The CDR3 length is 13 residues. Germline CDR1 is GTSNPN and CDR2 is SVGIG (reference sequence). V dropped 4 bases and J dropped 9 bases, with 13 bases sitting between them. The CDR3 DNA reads TGTGCCTGGAAGCCGGGGGCTAGTTCACCCCTCCACTTT. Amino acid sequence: CAWKPGASSPLHF.

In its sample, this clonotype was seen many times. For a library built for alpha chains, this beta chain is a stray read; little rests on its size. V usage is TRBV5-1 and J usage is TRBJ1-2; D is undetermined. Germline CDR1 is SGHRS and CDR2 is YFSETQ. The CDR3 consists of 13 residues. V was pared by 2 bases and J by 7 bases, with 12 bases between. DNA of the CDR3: TGCGCCAGCAGCTTAGGGTCCGCTTTTGGCTACACCTTC. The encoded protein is CASSLGSAFGYTF.

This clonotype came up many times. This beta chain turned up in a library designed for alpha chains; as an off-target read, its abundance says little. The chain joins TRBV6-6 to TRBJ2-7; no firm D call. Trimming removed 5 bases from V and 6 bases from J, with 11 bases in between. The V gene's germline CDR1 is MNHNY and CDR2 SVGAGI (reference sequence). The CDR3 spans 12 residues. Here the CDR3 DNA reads TGTGCCAGCAGTCGGACCCCCCCCGAGCAGTACTTC. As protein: CASSRTPPEQYF.

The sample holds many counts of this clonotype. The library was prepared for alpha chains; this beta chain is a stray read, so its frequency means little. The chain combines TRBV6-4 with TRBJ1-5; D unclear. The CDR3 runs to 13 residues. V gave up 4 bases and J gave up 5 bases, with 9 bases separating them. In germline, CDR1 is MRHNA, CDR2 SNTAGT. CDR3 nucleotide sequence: TGTGCCAGCAGTGTGGAGGCTCATCAGCCCCAGCATTTT. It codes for CASSVEAHQPQHF.

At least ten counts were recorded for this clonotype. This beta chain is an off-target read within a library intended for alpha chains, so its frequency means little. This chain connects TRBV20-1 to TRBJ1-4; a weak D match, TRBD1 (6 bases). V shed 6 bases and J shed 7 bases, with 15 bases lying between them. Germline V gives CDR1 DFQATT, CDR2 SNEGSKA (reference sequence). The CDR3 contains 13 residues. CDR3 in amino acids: CSAEGGAAEKLFF. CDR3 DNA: TGCAGTGCCGAGGGGGGGGCTGCTGAAAAACTGTTTTTT.

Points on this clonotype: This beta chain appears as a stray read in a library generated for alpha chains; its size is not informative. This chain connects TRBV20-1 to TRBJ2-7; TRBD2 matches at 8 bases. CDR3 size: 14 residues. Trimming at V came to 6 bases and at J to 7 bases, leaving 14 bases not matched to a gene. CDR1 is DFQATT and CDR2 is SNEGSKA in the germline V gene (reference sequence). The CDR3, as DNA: TGCAGTGCCCCGAGAAATAGCGGGGTAGGAGAGCAGTACTTC. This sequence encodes CSAPRNSGVGEQYF.

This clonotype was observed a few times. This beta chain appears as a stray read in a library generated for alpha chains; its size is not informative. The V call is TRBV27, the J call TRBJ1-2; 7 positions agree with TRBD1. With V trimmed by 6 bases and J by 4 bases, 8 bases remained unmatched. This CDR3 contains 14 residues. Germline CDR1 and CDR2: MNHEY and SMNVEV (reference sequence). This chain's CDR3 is CASRSQGLFYGYTF. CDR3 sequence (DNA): TGTGCCAGCAGATCACAGGGGTTGTTCTATGGCTACACCTTC.

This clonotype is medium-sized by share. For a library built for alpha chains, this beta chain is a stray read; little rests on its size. The CDR3 protein is CATSRDGLAPKNIQYF. CDR3 DNA: TGTGCCACCAGCAGAGATGGACTAGCGCCTAAAAACATTCAGTACTTC. The V gene is TRBV15, the J gene TRBJ2-4; 9 bases agree with TRBD2. Germline V gene sequence: CDR1 LNHNV, CDR2 YYDKDF (reference sequence). The CDR3 has 16 residues. J was trimmed by 4 bases and V by 0 bases; bases with no gene match: 4.

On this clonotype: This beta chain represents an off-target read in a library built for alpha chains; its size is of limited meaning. The CDR3 protein is CASSPRYNEQFF. The CDR3 DNA follows: TGTGCCAGCAGTCCCCGATACAATGAGCAGTTCTTC. The V and J genes are TRBV6-5 and TRBJ2-1; D call uncertain. This CDR3 has 12 amino acids. Germline CDR1 reads MNHEY; CDR2 reads SVGAGI. Trimming pared 5 bases from V and 4 bases from J, leaving 6 bases between.